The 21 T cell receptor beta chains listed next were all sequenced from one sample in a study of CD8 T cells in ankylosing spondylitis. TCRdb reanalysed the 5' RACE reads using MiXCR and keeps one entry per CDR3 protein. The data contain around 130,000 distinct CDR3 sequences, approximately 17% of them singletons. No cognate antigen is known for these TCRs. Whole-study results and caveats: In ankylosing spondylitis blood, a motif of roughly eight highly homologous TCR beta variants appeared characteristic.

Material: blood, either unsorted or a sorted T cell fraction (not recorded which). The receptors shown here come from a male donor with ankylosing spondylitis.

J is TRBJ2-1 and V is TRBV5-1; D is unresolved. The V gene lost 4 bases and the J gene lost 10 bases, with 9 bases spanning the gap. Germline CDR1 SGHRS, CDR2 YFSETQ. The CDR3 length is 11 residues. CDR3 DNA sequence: TGCGCCAGCAGCCTGACATGGGAGCAGTTCTTC. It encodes CASSLTWEQFF.

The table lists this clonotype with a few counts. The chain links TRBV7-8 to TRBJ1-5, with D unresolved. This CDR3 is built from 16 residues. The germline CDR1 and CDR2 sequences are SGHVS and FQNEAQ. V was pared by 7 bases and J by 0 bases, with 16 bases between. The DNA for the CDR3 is TGTGCCAGCACCCCTTCTCCGGGAGTTAGCAATCAGCCCCAGCATTTT. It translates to CASTPSPGVSNQPQHF.

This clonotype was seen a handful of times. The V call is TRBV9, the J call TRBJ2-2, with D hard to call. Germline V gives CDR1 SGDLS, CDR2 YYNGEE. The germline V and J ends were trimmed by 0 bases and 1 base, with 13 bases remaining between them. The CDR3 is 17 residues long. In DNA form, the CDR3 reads TGTGCCAGCAGCGTAGTTAGCAGCCCGTGGAACACCGGGGAGCTGTTTTTT. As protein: CASSVVSSPWNTGELFF.

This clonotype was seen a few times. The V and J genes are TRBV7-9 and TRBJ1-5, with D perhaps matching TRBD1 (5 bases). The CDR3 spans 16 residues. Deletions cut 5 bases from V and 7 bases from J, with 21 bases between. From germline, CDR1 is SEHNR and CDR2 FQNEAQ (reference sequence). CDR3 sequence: CASSPQGAGGSQPQHF. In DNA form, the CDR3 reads TGTGCCAGCAGCCCTCAAGGGGCGGGAGGGAGCCAGCCCCAGCATTTT.

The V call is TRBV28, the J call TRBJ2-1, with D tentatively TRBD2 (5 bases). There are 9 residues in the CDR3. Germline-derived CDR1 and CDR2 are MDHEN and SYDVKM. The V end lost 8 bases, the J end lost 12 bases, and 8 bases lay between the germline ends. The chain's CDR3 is CASGGLQFF. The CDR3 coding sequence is TGTGCCAGCGGCGGACTGCAGTTCTTC.

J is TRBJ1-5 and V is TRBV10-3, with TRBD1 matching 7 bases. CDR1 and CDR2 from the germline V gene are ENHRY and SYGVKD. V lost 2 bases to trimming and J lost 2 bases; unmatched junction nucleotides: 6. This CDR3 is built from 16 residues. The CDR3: CAISERQGDGNQPQHF. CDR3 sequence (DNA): TGTGCCATCAGTGAGAGGCAGGGGGATGGCAATCAGCCCCAGCATTTT.

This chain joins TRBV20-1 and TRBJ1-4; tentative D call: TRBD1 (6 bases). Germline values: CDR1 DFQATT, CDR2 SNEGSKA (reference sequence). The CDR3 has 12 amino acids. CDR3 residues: CREGHSHEKLFF. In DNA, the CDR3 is TGCAGAGAGGGACACTCCCATGAAAAACTGTTTTTT.

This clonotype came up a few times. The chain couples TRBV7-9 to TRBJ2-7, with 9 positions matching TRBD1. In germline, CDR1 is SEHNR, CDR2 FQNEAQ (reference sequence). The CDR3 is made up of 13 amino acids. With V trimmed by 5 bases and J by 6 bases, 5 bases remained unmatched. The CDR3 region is CASSLGQGPEQYF. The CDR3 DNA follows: TGTGCCAGCAGCCTGGGACAGGGACCCGAGCAGTACTTC.

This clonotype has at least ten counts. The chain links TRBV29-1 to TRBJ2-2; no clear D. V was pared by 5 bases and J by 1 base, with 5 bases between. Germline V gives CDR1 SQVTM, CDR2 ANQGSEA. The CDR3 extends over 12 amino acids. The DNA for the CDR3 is TGCAGCGTTATCGAGAACACCGGGGAGCTGTTTTTT. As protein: CSVIENTGELFF.

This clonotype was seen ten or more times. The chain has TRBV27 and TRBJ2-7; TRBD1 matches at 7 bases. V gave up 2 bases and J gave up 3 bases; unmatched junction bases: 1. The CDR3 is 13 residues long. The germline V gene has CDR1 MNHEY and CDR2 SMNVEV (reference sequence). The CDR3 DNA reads TGTGCCAGCAGTTTAAGACAGGGCTACGAGCAGTACTTC. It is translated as CASSLRQGYEQYF.

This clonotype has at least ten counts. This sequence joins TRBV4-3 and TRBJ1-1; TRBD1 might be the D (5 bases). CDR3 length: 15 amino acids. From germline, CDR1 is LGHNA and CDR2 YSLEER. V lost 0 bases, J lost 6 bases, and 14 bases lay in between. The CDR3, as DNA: TGCGCCAGCAGCCAAGACAAAGGCGGGGCCCCTGAAGCTTTCTTT. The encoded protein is CASSQDKGGAPEAFF.

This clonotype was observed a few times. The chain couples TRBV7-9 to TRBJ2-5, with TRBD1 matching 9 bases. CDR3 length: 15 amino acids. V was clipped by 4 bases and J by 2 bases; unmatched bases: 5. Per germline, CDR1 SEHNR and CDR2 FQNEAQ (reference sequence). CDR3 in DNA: TGTGCCAGCAGCTGGACAGGGGACAGTCAAGAGACCCAGTACTTC. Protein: CASSWTGDSQETQYF.

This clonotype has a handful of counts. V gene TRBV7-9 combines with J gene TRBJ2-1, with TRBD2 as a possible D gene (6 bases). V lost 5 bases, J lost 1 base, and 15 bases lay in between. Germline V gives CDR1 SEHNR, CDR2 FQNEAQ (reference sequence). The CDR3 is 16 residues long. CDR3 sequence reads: CASSPPVADSYNEQFF. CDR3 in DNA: TGTGCCAGCAGCCCCCCGGTAGCGGATTCCTACAATGAGCAGTTCTTC.

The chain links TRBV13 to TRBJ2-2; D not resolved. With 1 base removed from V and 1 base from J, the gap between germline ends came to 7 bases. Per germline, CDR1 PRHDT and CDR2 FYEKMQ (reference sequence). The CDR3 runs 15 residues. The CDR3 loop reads CASSLVSENTGELFF. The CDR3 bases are TGTGCCAGCAGCTTAGTCTCGGAGAACACCGGGGAGCTGTTTTTT.

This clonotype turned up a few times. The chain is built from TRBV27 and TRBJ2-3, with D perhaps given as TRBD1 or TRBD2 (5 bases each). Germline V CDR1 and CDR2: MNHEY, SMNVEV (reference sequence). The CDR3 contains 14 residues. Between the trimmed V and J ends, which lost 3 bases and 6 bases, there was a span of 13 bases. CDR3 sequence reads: CASSFRGDSDTQYF. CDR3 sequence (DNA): TGTGCCAGCAGTTTTAGGGGAGATTCGGATACGCAGTATTTT.

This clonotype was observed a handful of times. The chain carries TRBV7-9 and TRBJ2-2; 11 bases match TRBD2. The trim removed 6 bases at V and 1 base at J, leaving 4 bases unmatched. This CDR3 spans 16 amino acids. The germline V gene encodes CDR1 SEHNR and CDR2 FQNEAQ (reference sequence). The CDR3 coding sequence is TGTGCCAGCAGAAAAACTAGCGGGGGGAACACCGGGGAGCTGTTTTTT. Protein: CASRKTSGGNTGELFF.

The CDR3 loop reads CSVEIPSGSAGELFF. CDR3 DNA sequence: TGCAGCGTTGAAATACCTAGCGGGAGCGCCGGGGAGCTGTTTTTT. This chain joins TRBV29-1 and TRBJ2-2; 10 bases are a match to TRBD2. CDR1 is SQVTM and CDR2 is ANQGSEA in the germline V gene. CDR3 length: 15 amino acids. V was pared by 2 bases and J by 6 bases, with 6 bases of the junction left unmatched.

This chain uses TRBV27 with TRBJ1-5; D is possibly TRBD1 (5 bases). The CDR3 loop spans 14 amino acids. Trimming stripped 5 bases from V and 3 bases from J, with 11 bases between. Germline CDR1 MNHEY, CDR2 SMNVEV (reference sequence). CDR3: CASSARQNNQPQHF. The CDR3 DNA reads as TGTGCCAGCAGTGCCCGACAGAACAATCAGCCCCAGCATTTT.

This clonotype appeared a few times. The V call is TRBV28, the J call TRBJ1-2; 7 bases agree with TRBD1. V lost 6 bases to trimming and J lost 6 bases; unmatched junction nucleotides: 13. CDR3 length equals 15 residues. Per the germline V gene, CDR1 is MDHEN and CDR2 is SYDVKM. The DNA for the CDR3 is TGTGCCAGCAGCCCGACCCTGGGACAGAGAAATGGCTACACCTTC. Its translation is CASSPTLGQRNGYTF.

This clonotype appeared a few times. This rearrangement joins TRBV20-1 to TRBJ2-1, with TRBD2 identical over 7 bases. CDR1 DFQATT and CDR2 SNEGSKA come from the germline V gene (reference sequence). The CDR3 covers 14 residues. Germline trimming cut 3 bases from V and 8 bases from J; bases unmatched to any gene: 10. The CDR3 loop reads CSASSSGNPHEQFF. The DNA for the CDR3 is TGCAGTGCTAGTTCCAGCGGGAATCCCCATGAGCAGTTCTTC.

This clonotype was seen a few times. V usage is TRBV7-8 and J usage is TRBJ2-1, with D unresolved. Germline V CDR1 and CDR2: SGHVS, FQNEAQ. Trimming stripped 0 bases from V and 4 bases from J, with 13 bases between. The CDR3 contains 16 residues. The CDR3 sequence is CASSLARSLGYNEQFF. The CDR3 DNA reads TGTGCCAGCAGCTTAGCCCGGTCATTAGGGTACAATGAGCAGTTCTTC.